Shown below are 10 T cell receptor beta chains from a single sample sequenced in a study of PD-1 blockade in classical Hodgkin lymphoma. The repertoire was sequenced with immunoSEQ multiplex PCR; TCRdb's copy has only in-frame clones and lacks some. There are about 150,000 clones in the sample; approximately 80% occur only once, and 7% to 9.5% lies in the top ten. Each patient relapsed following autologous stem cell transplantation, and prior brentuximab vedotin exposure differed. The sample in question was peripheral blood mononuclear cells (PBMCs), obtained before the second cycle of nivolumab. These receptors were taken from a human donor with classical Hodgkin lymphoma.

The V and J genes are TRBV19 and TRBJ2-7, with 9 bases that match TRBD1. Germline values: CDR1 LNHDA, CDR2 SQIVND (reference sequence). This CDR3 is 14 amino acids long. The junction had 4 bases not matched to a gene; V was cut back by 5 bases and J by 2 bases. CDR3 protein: CASSVQGAAYEQYF. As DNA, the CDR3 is TGTGCCAGTAGTGTACAGGGGGCGGCCTACGAGCAGTACTTC.

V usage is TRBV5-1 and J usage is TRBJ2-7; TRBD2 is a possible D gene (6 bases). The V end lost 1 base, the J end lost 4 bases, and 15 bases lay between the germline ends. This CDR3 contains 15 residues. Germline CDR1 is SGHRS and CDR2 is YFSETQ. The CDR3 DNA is TGCGCCAGCAGCTTGATGGCTAGCGTAAGGTACGAGCAGTACTTC. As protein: CASSLMASVRYEQYF. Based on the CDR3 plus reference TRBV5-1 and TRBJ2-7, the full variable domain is KAGVTQTPRYLIKTRGQQVTLSCSPISGHRSVSWYQQTPGQGLQFLFEYFSETQRNKGNFPGRFSGRQFSNSRSEMNVSTLELGDSALYLCASSLMASVRYEQYFGPGTRLTVT.

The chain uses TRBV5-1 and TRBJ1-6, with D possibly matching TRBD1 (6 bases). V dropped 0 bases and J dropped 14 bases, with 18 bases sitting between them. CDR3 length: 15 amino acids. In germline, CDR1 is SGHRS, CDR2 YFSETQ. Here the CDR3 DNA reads TGCGCCAGCAGCTTGGCGGGGGCGCAGGATTCGGCCCTCCACTTT. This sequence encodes CASSLAGAQDSALHF.

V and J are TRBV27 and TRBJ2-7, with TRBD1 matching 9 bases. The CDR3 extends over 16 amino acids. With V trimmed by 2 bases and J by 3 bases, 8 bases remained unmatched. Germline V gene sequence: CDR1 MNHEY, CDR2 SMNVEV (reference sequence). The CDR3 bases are TGTGCCAGCAGTTTACGGCCGGGACAGGGTTTCTACGAGCAGTACTTC. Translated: CASSLRPGQGFYEQYF.

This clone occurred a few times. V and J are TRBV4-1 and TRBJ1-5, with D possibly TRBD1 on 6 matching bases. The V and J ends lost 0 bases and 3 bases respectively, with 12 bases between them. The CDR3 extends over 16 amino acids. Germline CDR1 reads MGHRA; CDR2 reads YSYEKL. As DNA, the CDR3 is TGCGCCAGCAGCCAAGACCCCAACAGGGACAATCAGCCCCAGCATTTT. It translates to CASSQDPNRDNQPQHF.

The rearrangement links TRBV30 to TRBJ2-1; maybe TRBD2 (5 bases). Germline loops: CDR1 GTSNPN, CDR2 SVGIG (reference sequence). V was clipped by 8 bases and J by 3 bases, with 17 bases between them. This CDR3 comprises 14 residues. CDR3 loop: CAQSGQLNYNEQFF. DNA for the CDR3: TGTGCCCAAAGCGGCCAGCTGAACTACAATGAGCAGTTCTTC.

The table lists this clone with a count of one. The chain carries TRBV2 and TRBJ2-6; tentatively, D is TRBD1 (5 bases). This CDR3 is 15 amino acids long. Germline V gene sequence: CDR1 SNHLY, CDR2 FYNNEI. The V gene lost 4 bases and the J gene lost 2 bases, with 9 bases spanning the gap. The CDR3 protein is CASSVVGAGANVLTF. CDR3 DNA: TGTGCCAGCAGTGTAGTAGGGGCTGGGGCCAACGTCCTGACTTTC.

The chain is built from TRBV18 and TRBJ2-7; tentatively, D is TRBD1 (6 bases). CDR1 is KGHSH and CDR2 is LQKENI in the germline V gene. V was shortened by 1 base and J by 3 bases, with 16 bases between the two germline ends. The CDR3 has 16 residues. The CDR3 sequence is CASSPRGRKTVYEQYF. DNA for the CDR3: TGTGCCAGCTCACCACGGGGGCGTAAGACAGTCTACGAGCAGTACTTC.

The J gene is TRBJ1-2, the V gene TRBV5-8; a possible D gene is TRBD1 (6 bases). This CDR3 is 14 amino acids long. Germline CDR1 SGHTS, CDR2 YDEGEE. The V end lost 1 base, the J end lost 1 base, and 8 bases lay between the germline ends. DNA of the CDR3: TGTGCCAGCAGCTTGCAGGGGCTTAACTATGGCTACACCTTC. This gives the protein CASSLQGLNYGYTF.

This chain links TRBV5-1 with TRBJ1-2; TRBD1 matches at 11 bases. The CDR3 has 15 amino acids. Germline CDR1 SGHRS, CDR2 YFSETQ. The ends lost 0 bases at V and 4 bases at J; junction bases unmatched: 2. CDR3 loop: CASSLGTGGSYGYTF. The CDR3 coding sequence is TGCGCCAGCAGCTTGGGGACAGGGGGCAGCTATGGCTACACCTTC.